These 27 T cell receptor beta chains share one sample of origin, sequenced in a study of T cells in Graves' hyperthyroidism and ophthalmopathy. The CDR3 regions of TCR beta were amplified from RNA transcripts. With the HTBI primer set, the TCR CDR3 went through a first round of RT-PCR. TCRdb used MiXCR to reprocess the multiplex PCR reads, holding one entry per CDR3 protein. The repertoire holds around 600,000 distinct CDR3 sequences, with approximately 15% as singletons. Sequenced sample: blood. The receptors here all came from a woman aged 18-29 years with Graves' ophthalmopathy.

This CDR3 reads CASSSRLAGNTGELFF. The CDR3 DNA sequence: TGTGCCAGCAGTTCAAGACTAGCGGGGAACACCGGGGAGCTGTTTTTT. The V call is TRBV7-9, the J call TRBJ2-2; TRBD2 aligns across 10 bases. The CDR3 length is 16 residues. Germline assignment: CDR1 SEHNR and CDR2 FQNEAQ (reference sequence). With V trimmed by 6 bases and J by 1 base, 5 bases remained unmatched.

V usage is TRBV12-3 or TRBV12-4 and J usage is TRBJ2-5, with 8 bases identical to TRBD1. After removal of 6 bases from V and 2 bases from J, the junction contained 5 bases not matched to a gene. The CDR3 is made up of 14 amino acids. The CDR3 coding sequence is TGTGCCAGCAGGTCCACAGGGGGACAAGAGACCCAGTACTTC. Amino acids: CASRSTGGQETQYF.

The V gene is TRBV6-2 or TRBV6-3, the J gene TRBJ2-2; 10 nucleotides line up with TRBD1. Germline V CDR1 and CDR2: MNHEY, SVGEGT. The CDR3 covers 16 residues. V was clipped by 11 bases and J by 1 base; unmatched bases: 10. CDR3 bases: TGTGCCGTCAGGGCTGACAGGGGGCGGAACACCGGGGAGCTGTTTTTT. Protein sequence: CAVRADRGRNTGELFF.

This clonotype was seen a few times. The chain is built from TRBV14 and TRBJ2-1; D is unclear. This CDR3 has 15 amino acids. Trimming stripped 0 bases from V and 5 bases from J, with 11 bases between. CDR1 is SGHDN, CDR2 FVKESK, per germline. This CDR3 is CASSQDIGANNEQFF. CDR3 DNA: TGTGCCAGCAGCCAAGATATAGGAGCGAACAATGAGCAGTTCTTC. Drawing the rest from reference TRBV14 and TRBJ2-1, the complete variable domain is EAGVTQFPSHSVIEKGQTVTLRCDPISGHDNLYWYRRVMGKEIKFLLHFVKESKQDESGMPNNRFLAERTGGTYSTLKVQPAELEDSGVYFCASSQDIGANNEQFFGPGTRLTVL.

This CDR3 is CASSYTGRTGELFF. CDR3 DNA: TGTGCCAGCAGTTACACAGGGAGAACCGGGGAGCTGTTTTTT. This chain joins TRBV6-9 and TRBJ2-2, with a tentative D call TRBD1 (6 bases). This CDR3 region has 14 residues. Trimming cost V 3 bases and J 5 bases, with 10 bases left between them. CDR1 is MNHGY, CDR2 SVAAGI, per germline.

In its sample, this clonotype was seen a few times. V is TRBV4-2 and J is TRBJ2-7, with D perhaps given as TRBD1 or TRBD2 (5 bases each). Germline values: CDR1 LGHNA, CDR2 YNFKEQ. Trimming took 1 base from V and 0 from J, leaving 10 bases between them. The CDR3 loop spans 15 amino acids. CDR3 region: CASSQGGTGSYEQYF. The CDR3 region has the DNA TGTGCCAGCAGCCAAGGGGGGACGGGCTCCTACGAGCAGTACTTC.

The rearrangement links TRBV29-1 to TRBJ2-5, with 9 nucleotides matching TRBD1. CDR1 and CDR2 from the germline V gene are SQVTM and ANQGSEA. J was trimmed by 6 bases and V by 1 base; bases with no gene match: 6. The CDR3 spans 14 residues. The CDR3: CSVEAGQGAKTQYF. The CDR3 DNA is TGCAGCGTTGAAGCGGGACAGGGAGCGAAGACCCAGTACTTC.

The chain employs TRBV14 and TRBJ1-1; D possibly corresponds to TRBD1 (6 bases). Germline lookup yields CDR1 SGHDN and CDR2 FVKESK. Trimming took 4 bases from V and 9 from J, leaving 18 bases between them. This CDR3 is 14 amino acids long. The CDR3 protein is CASSLNRDIPKAFF. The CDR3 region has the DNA TGTGCCAGCAGCCTAAACCGGGACATCCCTAAAGCTTTCTTT. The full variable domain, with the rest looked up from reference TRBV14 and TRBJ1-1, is EAGVTQFPSHSVIEKGQTVTLRCDPISGHDNLYWYRRVMGKEIKFLLHFVKESKQDESGMPNNRFLAERTGGTYSTLKVQPAELEDSGVYFCASSLNRDIPKAFFGQGTRLTVV.

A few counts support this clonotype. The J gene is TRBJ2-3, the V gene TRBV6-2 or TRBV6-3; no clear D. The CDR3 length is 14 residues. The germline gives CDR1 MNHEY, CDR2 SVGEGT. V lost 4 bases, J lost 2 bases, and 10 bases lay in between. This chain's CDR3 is CASSSLYPTDTQYF. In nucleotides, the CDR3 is TGTGCCAGCAGTTCCCTTTACCCCACAGATACGCAGTATTTT.

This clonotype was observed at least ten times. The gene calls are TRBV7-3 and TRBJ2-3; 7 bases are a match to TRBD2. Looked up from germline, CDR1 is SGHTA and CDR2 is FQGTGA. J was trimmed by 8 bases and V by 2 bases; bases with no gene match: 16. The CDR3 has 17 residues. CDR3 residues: CASSLDGGSQRWGTQYF. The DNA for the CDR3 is TGTGCCAGCAGCTTAGATGGCGGGAGCCAAAGATGGGGTACGCAGTATTTT.

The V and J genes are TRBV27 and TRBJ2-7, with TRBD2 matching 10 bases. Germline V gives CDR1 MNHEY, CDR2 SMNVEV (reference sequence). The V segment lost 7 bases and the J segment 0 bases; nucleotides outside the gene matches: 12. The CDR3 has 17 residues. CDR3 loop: CASTPLAGMGSSYEQYF. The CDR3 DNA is TGTGCCAGCACTCCACTAGCGGGAATGGGATCCTCCTACGAGCAGTACTTC.

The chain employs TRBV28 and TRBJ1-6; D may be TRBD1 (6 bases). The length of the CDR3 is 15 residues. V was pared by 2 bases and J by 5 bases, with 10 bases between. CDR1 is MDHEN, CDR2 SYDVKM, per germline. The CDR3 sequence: CASSLRGTNNSPLHF. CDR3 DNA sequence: TGTGCCAGCAGTTTAAGGGGGACTAATAATTCACCCCTCCACTTT.

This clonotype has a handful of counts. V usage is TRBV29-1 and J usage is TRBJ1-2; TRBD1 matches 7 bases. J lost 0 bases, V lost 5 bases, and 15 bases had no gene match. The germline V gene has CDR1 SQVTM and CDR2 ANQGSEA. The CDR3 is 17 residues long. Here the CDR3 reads CSVPDPTGDLANYGYTF. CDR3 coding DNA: TGCAGCGTTCCCGATCCCACAGGGGACCTCGCTAACTATGGCTACACCTTC.

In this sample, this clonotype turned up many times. CDR3 bases: TGTGCCAGCAGCCGCCGAATTGAAGCGAGCACAGATACGCAGTATTTT. It encodes CASSRRIEASTDTQYF. The chain is built from TRBV3-1 and TRBJ2-3; no clear D. The germline V gene has CDR1 LGHDT and CDR2 YNNKEL (reference sequence). The V and J ends lost 4 bases and 0 bases respectively, with 14 bases between them. This CDR3 has 16 amino acids.

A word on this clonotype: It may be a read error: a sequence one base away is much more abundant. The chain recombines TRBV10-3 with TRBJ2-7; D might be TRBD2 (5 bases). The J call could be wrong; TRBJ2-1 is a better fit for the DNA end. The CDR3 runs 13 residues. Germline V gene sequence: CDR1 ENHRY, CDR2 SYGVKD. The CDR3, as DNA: TGTGCCATCAGTAGCGGCGACTCCTACGAGCAGTTCTTC. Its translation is CAISSGDSYEQFF.

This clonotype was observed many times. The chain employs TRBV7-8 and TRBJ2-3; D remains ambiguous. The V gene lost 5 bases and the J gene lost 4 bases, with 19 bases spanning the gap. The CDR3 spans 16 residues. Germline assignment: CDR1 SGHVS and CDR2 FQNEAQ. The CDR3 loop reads CASSGSERTLADTQYF. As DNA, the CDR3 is TGTGCCAGCAGCGGTTCAGAGAGAACCCTAGCAGATACGCAGTATTTT.

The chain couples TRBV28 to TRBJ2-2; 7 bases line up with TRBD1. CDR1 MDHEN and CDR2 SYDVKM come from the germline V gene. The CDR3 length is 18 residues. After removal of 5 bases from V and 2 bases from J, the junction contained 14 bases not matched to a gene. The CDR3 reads CASSRKTGNGPNTGELFF. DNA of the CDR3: TGTGCCAGCAGTCGAAAGACAGGGAACGGTCCAAACACCGGGGAGCTGTTTTTT.

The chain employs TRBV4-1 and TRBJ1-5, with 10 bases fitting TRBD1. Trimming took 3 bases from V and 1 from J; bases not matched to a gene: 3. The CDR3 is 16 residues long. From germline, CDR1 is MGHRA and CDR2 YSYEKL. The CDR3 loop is CASSQTGGYSNQPQHF. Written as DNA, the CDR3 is TGCGCCAGCAGCCAGACAGGGGGCTACAGCAATCAGCCCCAGCATTTT.

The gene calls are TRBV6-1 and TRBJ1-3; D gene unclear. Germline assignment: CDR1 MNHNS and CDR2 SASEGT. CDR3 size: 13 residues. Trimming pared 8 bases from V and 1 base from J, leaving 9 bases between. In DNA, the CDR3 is TGTGCCAGCGGAGGTGGATCTGGAAACACCATATATTTT. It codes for CASGGGSGNTIYF.

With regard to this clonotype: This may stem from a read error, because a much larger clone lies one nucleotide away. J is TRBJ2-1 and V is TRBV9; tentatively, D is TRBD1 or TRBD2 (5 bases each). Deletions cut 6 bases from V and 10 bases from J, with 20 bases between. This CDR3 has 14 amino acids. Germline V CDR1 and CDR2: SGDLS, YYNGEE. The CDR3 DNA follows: TGTGCCAGCAAACCAAGGGGACCAAACTACGAGCAGTTCTTC. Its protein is CASKPRGPNYEQFF.

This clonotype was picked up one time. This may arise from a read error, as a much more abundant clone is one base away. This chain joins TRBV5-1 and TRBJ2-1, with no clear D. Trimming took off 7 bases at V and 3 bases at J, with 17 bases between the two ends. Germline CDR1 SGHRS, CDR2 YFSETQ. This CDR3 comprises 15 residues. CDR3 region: CASDPSGLGYNEQFF. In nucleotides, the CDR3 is TGCGCCAGCGATCCTTCCGGCCTTGGCTACAATGAGCAGTTCTTC.

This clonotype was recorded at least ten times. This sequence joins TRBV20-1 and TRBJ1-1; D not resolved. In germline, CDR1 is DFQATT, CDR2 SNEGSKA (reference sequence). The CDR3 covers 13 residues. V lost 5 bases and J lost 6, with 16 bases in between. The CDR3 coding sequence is TGCAGTGCTCGAGGGAAGAGGGCCGCTGAAGCTTTCTTT. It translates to CSARGKRAAEAFF.

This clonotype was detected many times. CDR3 DNA: TGTGGACATAGCGGGACTAGCGGGAGGGGCTCCTACAATGAGCAGTTCTTC. This gives the protein CGHSGTSGRGSYNEQFF. This chain joins TRBV28 and TRBJ2-1, with 16 bases aligning to TRBD2. The CDR3 covers 17 residues. Germline V gene data show CDR1 as MDHEN and CDR2 as SYDVKM.

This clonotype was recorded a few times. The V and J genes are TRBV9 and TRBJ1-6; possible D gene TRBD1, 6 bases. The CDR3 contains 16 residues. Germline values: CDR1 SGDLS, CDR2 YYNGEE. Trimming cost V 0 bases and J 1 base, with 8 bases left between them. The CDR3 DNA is TGTGCCAGCAGCGTAGACGGACAGTCCTATAATTCACCCCTCCACTTT. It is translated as CASSVDGQSYNSPLHF.

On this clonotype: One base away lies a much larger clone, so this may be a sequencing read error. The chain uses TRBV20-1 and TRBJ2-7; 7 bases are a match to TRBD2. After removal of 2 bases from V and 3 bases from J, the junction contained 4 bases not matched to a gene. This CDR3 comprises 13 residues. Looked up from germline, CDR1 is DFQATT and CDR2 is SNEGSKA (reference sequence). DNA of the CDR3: TGCAGTGCTAGACGCGGGAGTTTCTACGAGCAGTACTTC. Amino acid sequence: CSARRGSFYEQYF.

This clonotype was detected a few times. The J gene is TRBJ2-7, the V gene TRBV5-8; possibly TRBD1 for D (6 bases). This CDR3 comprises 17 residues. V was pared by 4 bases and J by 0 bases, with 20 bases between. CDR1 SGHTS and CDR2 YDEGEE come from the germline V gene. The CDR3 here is CASSPGGRGWSSYEQYF. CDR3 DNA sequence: TGTGCCAGCAGCCCTGGTGGCAGGGGATGGAGCTCCTACGAGCAGTACTTC. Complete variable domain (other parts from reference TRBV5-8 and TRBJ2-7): EAGVTQSPTHLIKTRGQQATLRCSPISGHTSVYWYQQALGLGLQFLLWYDEGEERNRGNFPPRFSGRQFPNYSSELNVNALELEDSALYLCASSPGGRGWSSYEQYFGPGTRLTVT.

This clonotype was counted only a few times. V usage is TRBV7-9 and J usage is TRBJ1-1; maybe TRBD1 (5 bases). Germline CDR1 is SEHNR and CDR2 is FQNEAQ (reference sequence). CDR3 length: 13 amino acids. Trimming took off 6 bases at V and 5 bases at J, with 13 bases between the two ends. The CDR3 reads CASRGDGETEAFF. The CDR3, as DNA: TGTGCCAGCAGGGGGGACGGGGAGACTGAAGCTTTCTTT.